What follows is one T cell receptor (beta chain) and its context. No antigen is known for it. The missing CDR3 end, 3 residues past where the read stops, is filled in from the germline J gene. This entry is derived from a study of T cells in women clearing cervical HPV infection. Study details: Only a few women had HLA typing results available.

Whole-study results and caveats: Associations may precede or follow infection; HPV-specific or memory T cells were not isolated.

Germline V CDR1 and CDR2: SGHVS, FNYEAQ. This CDR3 has 14 residues. V dropped 2 bases and J dropped 8 bases, with 13 bases sitting between them. Profiled with immunoSEQ multiplex PCR; TCRdb holds only in-frame clones, not every one. The data show over 10,000 clones, and the top ten clones hold around 10%. This TCR derives from a woman between 18 and 70 years old with a cervical HPV16 infection that either progressed to CIN3+ or cleared (not recorded which). The J gene is TRBJ2-1, the V gene TRBV7-6, with D maybe TRBD1 (6 bases). The sample consisted of blood buffy coat. The sequenced part of the CDR3 DNA is TGTGCCAGCAGCTTAAGGCCAGGGGTCGATGAG. Its protein is CASSLRPGVDE. The complete CDR3 reads CASSLRPGVDEQFF.